A single T cell receptor beta chain is shown here with its context. What it recognizes is unknown. TCRdb reprocessed the 5' RACE reads, with one entry per CDR3 protein and no DNA. Its table records about 460,000 distinct CDR3 sequences. This sample stems from a study of T cells expressing NK-cell markers. Study-wide background: HCMV seropositivity characterized most of the eight sequenced donors, and seronegativity one.

Findings of the study overall: The share of CD8+ T cells held by dominant NKG2C+ clonotypes was 1.0-7.0% in roughly 6 donors.

Specimen: blood T cells: a sorted CD56 or NKG2C T cell subset, CD4+ or CD8+ T cells, or bulk PBMC T cells (not recorded which). This clonotype originated in a woman aged 45-65 years in good health.

CDR3 loop: CASSSAGRKNTEAFF. The V call is TRBV7-9, the J call TRBJ1-1. The CDR3 runs to 15 residues. Germline V gives CDR1 SEHNR, CDR2 FQNEAQ (reference sequence).